This T cell receptor beta chain emerged from a study of blood T cell repertoires in COVID-19. Study summary: COVID-19 samples collected from the United States, Italy and Spain covered acute and convalescent phases. Sample material is recorded as cDNA or gDNA derived from T cells, B-cell-depleted T cells, or PBMCs.

In the original analysis: Amplified reference gene primers provided the basis for estimating nucleated cell counts. Profiling relied on immunoSEQ multiplex PCR, and the TCRdb table lists in-frame clones only, not all of them. That table furnishes V, J and clone size, whereas the DNA furnished D and trimming. The table includes roughly 280,000 clones, around 90% detected once. The V end lost 4 bases, the J end lost 7 bases, and 19 bases lay between the germline ends. The V gene's germline CDR1 is MNHEY and CDR2 SVGEGT. This CDR3 has 15 residues. This clone was seen a handful of times. This clonotype was sampled from a woman aged 45-60 years who had recovered from COVID-19. The sequenced sample consisted of peripheral blood. The J gene is TRBJ1-2, the V gene TRBV6-2 or TRBV6-3, with D unclear. The CDR3 loop reads CASSLLPQPGSGYTF. For the CDR3, the DNA is TGTGCCAGCAGTTTACTGCCCCAACCGGGAAGTGGCTACACCTTC.